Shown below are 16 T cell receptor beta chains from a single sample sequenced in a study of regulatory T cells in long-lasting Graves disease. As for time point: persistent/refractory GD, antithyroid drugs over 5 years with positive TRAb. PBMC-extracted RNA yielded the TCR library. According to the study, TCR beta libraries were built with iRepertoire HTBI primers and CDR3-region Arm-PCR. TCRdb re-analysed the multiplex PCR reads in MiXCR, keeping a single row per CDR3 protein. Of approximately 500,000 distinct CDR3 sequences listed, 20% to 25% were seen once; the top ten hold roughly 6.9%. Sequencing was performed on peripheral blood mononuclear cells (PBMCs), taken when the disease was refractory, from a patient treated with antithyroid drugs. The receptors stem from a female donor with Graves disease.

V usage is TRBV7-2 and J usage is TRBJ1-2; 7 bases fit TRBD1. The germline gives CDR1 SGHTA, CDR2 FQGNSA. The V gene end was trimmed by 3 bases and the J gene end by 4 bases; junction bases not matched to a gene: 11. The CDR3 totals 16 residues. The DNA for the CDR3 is TGTGCCAGCAGCTTTAAGGGAACAGGGGACCCCTATGGCTACACCTTC. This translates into CASSFKGTGDPYGYTF.

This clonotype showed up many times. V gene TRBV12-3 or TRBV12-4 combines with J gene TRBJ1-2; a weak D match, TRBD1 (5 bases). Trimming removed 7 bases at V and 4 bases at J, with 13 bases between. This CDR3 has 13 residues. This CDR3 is CASNPGARYGYTF. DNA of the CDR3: TGTGCCAGCAACCCTGGGGCCCGCTATGGCTACACCTTC.

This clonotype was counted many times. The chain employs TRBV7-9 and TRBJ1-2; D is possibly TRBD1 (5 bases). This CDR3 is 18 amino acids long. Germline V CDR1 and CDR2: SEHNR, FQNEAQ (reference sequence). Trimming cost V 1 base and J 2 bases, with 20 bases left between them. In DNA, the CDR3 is TGTGCCAGCAGCTTAGTTGGGCAGGGATCTCCGTTCAACTATGGCTACACCTTC. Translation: CASSLVGQGSPFNYGYTF.

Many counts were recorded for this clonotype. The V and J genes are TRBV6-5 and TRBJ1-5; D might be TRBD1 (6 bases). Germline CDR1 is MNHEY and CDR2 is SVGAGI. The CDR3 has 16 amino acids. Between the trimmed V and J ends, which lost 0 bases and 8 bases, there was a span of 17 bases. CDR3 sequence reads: CASSYSYRGKGEPQHF. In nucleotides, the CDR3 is TGTGCCAGCAGTTACTCGTATAGGGGGAAAGGGGAGCCCCAGCATTTT.

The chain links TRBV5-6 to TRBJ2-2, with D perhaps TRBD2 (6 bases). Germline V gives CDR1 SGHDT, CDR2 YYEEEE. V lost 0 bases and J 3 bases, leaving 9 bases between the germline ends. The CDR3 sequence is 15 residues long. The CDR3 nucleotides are TGTGCCAGCAGCTTGGCCGGGACTTACACCGGGGAGCTGTTTTTT. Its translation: CASSLAGTYTGELFF.

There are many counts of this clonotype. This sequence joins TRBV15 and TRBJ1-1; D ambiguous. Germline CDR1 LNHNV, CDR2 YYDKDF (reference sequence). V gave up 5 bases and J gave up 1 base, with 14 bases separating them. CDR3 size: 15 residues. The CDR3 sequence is CATSVNRGANTEAFF. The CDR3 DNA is TGTGCCACCAGCGTAAACAGAGGAGCGAACACTGAAGCTTTCTTT.

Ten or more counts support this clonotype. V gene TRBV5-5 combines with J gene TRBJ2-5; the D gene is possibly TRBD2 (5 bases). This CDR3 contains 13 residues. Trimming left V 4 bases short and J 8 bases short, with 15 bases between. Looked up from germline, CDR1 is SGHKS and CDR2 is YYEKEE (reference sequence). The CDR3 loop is CASSRAYRETQYF. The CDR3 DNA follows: TGTGCCAGCAGCCGGGCCTACCGGGAAACCCAGTACTTC. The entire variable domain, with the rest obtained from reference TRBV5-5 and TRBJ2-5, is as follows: DAGVTQSPTHLIKTRGQQVTLRCSPISGHKSVSWYQQVLGQGPQFIFQYYEKEERGRGNFPDRFSARQFPNYSSELNVNALLLGDSALYLCASSRAYRETQYFGPGTRLLVL.

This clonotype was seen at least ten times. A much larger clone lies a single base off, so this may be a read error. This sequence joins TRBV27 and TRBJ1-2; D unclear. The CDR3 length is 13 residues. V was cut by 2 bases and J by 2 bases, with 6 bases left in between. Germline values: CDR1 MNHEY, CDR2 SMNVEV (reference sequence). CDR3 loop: CASSLQWNYGYTF. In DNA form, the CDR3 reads TGTGCCAGCAGTTTACAGTGGAACTATGGCTACACCTTC.

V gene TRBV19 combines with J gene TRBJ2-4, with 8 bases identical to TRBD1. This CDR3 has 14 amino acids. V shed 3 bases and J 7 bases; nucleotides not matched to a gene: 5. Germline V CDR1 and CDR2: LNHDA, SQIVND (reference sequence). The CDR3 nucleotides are TGTGCCAGTAGTATGCGGACAGGGTCGAACATTCAGTACTTC. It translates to CASSMRTGSNIQYF.

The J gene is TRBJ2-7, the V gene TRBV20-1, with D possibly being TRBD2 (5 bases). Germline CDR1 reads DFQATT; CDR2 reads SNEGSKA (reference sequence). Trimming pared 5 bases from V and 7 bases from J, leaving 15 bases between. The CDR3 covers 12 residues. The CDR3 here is CSAEVPPGEQYF. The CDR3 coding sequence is TGCAGTGCTGAAGTCCCGCCGGGGGAGCAGTACTTC.

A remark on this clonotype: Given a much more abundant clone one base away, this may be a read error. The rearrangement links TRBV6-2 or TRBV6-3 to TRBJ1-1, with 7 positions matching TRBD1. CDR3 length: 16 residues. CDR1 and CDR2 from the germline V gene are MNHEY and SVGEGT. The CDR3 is CASWWDRVSPHTEALF. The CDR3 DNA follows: TGTGCCAGCTGGTGGGACAGAGTCAGTCCCCACACTGAAGCTCTCTTT.

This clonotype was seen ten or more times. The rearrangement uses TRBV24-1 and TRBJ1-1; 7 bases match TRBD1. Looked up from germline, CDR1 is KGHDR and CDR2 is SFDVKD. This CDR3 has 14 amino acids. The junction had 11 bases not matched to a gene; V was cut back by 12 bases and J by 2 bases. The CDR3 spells CAPFIRDRNTEAFF. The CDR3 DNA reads TGTGCCCCGTTTATTCGGGACAGAAACACTGAAGCTTTCTTT.

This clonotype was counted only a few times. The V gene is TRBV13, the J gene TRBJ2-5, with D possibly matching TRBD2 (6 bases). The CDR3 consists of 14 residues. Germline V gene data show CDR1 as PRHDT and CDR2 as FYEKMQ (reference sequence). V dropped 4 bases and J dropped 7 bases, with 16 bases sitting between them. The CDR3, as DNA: TGTGCCAGCAGCTCCCCCGGGACTGCCAGGACCCAGTACTTC. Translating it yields CASSSPGTARTQYF.

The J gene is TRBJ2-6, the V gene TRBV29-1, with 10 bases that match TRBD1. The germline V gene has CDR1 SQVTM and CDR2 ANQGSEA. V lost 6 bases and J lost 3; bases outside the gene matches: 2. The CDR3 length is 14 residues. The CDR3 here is CSVGTGDGANVLTF. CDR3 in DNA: TGCAGCGTGGGGACAGGGGATGGGGCCAACGTCCTGACTTTC.

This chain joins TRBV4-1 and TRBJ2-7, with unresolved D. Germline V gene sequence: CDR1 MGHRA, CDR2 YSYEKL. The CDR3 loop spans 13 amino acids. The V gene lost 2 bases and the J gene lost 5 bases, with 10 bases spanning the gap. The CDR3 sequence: CASSQFFRNEQYF. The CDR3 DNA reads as TGCGCCAGCAGCCAATTTTTTCGTAACGAGCAGTACTTC.

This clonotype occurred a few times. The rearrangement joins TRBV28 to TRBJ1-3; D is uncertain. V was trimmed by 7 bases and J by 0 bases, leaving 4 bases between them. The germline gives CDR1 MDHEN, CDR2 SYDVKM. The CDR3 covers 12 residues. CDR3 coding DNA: TGTGCCAGCAAGGACTCTGGAAACACCATATATTTT. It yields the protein CASKDSGNTIYF.